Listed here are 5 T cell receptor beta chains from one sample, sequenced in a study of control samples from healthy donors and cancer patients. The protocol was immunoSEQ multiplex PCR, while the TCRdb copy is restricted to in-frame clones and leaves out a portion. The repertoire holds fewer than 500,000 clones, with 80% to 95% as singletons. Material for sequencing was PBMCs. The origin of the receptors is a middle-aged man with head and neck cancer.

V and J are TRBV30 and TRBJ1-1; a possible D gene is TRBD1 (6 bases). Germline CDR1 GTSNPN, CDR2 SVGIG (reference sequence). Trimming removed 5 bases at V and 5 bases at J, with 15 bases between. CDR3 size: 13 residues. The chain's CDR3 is CAWEGGALTEAFF. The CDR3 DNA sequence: TGTGCCTGGGAGGGGGGGGCGCTTACTGAAGCTTTCTTT.

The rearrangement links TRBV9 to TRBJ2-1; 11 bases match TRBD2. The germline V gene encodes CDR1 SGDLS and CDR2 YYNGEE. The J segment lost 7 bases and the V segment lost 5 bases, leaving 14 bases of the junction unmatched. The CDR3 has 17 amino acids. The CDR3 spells CASSLGLAANTRNEQFF. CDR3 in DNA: TGTGCCAGCAGTTTGGGACTAGCGGCTAATACAAGAAATGAGCAGTTCTTC.

CDR3 DNA: TGCGCCAGCAGTCCCCTTGCCGGGACAGGGGGCAACTCAGGCCTTTTCTACGAGCAGTACTTC. This sequence encodes CASSPLAGTGGNSGLFYEQYF. The chain recombines TRBV23-1 with TRBJ2-7; 12 bases align to TRBD1. TRBV23-1 counts as an open reading frame of uncertain function. V lost 4 bases and J lost 3; bases outside the gene matches: 22. The CDR3 is 21 amino acids.

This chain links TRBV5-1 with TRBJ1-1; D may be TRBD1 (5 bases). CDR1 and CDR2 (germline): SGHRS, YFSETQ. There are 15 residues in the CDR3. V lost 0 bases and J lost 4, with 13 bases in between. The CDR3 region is CASSLEAGRGTEAFF. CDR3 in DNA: TGCGCCAGCAGCTTGGAGGCAGGGCGCGGCACTGAAGCTTTCTTT. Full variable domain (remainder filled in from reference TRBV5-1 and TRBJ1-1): KAGVTQTPRYLIKTRGQQVTLSCSPISGHRSVSWYQQTPGQGLQFLFEYFSETQRNKGNFPGRFSGRQFSNSRSEMNVSTLELGDSALYLCASSLEAGRGTEAFFGQGTRLTVV.

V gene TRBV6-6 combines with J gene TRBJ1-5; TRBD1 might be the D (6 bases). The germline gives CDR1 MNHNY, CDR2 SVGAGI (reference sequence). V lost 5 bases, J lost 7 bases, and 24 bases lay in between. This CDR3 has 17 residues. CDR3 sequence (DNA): TGTGCCAGCAGTCCCCGGGGGGGACAATCCCCTTGGCAGCCCCAGCATTTT. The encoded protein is CASSPRGGQSPWQPQHF.